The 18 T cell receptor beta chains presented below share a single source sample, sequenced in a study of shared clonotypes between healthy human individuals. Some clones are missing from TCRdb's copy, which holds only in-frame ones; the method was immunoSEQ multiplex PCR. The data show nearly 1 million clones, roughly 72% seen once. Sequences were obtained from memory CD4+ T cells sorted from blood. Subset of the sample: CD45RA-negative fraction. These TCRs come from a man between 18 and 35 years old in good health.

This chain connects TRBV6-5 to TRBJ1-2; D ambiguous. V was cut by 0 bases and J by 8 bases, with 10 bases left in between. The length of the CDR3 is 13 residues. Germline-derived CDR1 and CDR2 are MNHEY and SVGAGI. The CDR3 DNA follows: TGTGCCAGCAGTTACTCGAAGGGAAACGGCTACACCTTC. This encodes CASSYSKGNGYTF.

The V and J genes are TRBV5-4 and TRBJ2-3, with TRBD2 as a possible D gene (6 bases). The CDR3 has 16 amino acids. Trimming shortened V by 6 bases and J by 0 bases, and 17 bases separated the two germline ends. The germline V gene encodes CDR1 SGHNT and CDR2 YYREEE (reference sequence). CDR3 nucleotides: TGTGCCAGCAAAGACAAGGGACTCTCTAGCACAGATACGCAGTATTTT. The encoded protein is CASKDKGLSSTDTQYF.

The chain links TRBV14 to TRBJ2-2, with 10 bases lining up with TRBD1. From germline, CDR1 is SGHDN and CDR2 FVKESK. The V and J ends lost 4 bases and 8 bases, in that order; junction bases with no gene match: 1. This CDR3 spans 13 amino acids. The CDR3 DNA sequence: TGTGCCAGCAGCCGACAGGGGGCGGGGGAGCTGTTTTTT. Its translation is CASSRQGAGELFF.

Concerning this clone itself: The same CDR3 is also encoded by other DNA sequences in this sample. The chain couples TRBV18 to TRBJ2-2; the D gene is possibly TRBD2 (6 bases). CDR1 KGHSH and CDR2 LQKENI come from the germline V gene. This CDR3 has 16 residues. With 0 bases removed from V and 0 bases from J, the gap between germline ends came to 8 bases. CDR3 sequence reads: CASSPPGGSNTGELFF. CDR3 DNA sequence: TGTGCCAGCTCACCACCGGGAGGCTCGAACACCGGGGAGCTGTTTTTT. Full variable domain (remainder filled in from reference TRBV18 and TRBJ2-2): NAGVMQNPRHLVRRRGQEARLRCSPMKGHSHVYWYRQLPEEGLKFMVYLQKENIIDESGMPKERFSAEFPKEGPSILRIQQVVRGDSAAYFCASSPPGGSNTGELFFGEGSRLTVL.

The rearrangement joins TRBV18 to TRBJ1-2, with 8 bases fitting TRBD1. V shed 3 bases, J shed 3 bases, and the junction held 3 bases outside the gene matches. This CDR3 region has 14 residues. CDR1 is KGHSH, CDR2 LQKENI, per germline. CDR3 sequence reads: CASSPLGQDYGYTF. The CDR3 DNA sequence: TGTGCCAGCTCACCTTTGGGACAGGACTATGGCTACACCTTC.

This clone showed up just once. Here the CDR3 DNA reads TGCGCCAGCAGCTCCGGACAGGGCATCGGTTACAATGAGCAGTTCTTC. Translating it yields CASSSGQGIGYNEQFF. The chain employs TRBV5-1 and TRBJ2-1, with TRBD1 identical over 8 bases. V dropped 3 bases and J dropped 4; count of bases not matched to a gene: 9. Germline V gives CDR1 SGHRS, CDR2 YFSETQ. This CDR3 has 16 residues.

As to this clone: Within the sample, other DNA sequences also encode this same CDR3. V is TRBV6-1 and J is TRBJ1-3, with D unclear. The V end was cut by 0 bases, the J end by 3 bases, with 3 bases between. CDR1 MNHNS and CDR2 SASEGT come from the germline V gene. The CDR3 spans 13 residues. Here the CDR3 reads CASSEAGGNTIYF. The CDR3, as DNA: TGTGCCAGCAGTGAAGCGGGTGGAAACACCATATATTTT.

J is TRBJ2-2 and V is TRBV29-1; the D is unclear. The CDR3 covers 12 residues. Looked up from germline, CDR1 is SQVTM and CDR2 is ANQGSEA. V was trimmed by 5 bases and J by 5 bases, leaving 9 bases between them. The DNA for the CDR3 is TGCAGCGTTTTAGTAAATACCGGGGAGCTGTTTTTT. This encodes CSVLVNTGELFF.

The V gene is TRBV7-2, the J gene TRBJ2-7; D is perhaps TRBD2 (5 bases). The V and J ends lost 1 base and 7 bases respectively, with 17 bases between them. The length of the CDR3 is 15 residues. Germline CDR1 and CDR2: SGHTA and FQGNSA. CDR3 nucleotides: TGTGCCAGCAGCTTAGAAGGAACTAGTCCTAGGGAGCAGTACTTC. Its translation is CASSLEGTSPREQYF. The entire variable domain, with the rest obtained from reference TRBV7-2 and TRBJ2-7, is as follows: GAGVSQSPSNKVTEKGKDVELRCDPISGHTALYWYRQSLGQGLEFLIYFQGNSAPDKSGLPSDRFSAERTGGSVSTLTIQRTQQEDSAVYLCASSLEGTSPREQYFGPGTRLTVT.

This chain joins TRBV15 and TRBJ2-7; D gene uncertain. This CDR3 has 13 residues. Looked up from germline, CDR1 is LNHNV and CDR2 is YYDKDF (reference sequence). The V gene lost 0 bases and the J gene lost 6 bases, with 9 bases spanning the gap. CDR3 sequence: CATSRDEAREQYF. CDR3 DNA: TGTGCCACCAGCAGAGATGAGGCGCGCGAGCAGTACTTC.

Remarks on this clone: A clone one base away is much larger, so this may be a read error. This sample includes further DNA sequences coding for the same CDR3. The chain's CDR3 is CASSLVVNTEAFF. The CDR3 nucleotides read TGCGCCAGCAGCTTGGTGGTGAACACTGAAGCTTTCTTT. The rearrangement joins TRBV5-1 to TRBJ1-1; D remains unclear. There are 13 residues in the CDR3. Germline V gives CDR1 SGHRS, CDR2 YFSETQ. Trimming removed 0 bases from V and 0 bases from J, with 3 bases in between.

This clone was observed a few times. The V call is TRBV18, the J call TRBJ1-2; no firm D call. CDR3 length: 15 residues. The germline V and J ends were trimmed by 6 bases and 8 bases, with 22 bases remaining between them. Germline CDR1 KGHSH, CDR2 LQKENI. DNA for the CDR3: TGTGCCAGCTCCCCCAATCGGGGAATTCAAGAAGGCTACACCTTC. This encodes CASSPNRGIQEGYTF.

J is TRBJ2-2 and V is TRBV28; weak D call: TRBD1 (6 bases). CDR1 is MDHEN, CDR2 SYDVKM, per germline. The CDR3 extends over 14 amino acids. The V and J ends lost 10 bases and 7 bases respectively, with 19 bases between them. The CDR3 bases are TGTGCCACCCGGTGGGGCAGGGGCAGCGGGGAGCTGTTTTTT. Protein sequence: CATRWGRGSGELFF.

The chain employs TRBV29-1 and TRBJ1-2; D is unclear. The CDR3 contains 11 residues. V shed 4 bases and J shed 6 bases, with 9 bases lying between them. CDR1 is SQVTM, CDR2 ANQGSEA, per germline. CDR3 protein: CSVGGVDGYTF. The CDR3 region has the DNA TGCAGCGTTGGAGGAGTGGATGGCTACACCTTC.

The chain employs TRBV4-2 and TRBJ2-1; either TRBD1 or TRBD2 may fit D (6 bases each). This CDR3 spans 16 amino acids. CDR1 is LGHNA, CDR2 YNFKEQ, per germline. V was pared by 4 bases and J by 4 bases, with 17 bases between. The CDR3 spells CASSLTTGAIYNEQFF. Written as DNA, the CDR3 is TGTGCCAGCAGCCTGACGACGGGGGCCATTTACAATGAGCAGTTCTTC.

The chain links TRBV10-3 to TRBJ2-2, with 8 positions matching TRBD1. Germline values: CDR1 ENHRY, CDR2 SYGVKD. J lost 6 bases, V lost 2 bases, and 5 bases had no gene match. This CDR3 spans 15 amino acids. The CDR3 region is CAISETQGAPGELFF. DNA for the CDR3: TGTGCCATCAGTGAGACCCAGGGGGCGCCCGGGGAGCTGTTTTTT.

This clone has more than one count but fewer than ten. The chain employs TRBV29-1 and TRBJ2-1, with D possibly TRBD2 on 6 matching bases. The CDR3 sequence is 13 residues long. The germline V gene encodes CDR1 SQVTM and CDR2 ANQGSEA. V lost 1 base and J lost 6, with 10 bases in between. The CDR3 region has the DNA TGCAGCGTTGAAGTAACGACTAGCAATGAGCAGTTCTTC. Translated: CSVEVTTSNEQFF.

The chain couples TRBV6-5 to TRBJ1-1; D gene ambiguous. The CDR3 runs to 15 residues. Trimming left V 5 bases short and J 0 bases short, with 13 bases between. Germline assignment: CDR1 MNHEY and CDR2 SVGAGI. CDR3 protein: CASSLTRGMNTEAFF. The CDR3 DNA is TGTGCCAGCAGTCTCACCAGAGGGATGAACACTGAAGCTTTCTTT.